What follows is one T cell receptor beta chain and its context. This clonotype was seen ten or more times. This receptor's antigen is unknown. No clone much larger than this one lies a single base away; base qualities are absent. From the cysteine up to the phenylalanine, the CDR3 has a length of 14 residues. CDR3 DNA only is kept here, 42 bases in frame from base 1. The CDR1 and CDR2 encoded by the germline V gene (reference sequence) are DFQATT and SNEGSKA. V ends up 6 bases short and J 2 bases short, with an unmatched junction base count of 4. Reads for this sample came from an Illumina NovaSeq 6000. cDNA libraries for TCRalpha and TCRbeta were prepared by 5'RACE using constant-segment primers, with sample barcodes and unique molecular identifiers added. Trizol reagent was used to extract RNA from every sample. Library amplification was performed in two PCR steps, and a second sample barcode and Illumina TruSeq adapters were introduced in the second step. Sequencing of libraries was performed on an Illumina NovaSeq with 2 x 150 bp paired-end reads. The authors' pipeline ran thus. Reads were demultiplexed and collapsed into UMI-guided consensus sequences with migec v1.2.7. Using mixcr v2.1.11, UMI consensuses were aligned to TRA and TRB V and J templates and then assembled into clonotypes. A clonotype was counted as expanded or contracted only if both edgeR and NoisET called the change significant, with noise models trained on biological replicates. edgeR calls used a false discovery rate-adjusted p below 0.01 and a log2 fold-change threshold of 1. As an exploratory analysis of dynamics, max-normalized trajectories of the 1000 most abundant clonotypes were examined with PCA combined with hierarchical clustering. Each responding clone was given a CD4 or CD8 phenotype based on the CD4+ and CD8+ repertoires, which had been sequenced separately. The public sequencing data were trimmed at Q25 with fastp and processed into clonotypes with MiXCR by TCRdb, which kept only in-frame beta chains. Rows with one shared CDR3 protein collapse into an entry with the most common genes and DNA. Here the V and J calls rest on TCRdb's processing, not on the authors' analysis. This sample has approximately 290,000 distinct CDR3 sequences in its table, and 7.5% to 9.5% of those were observed once. The biggest ten clones account for around a fifth of the sample.

The sample belongs to a study of T-cell memory formation after mild COVID-19 (dated by TCRdb to 2020 to 2023). For the study in its entirety: Most TCR sequence clusters were specific to one of the two donors. Two young, previously healthy adult volunteers, one female and one male, were included in the cohort. In a couple of donors, T-cell clones that expanded and contracted after mild COVID-19 were tracked by sequencing TCRalpha and TCRbeta repertoires over time. Overall study results and their limits: SARS-CoV-2 specificity was not confirmed for the second-wave clones peaking on day 37. Contracting CD4+ clones appeared mostly in the CM and EM memory subsets, whereas CD8+ clones were enriched in EMRA. The detection of some responding clones in pre-infection memory suggests that pre-existing cross-reactive memory T cells joined the SARS-CoV-2 response. Clones that contracted from day 15 to 85 showed balanced CD4/CD8 phenotypes, whereas a second wave of clones that expanded from day 15 to 37 leaned towards CD4+. Only a couple of mild cases were covered by the study, and larger cohorts that include severe cases with pre-infection samples were considered necessary.

PBMCs were isolated by Ficoll-Paque density gradient centrifugation. The clonotype originates from a man aged 18-30 years who had mild COVID-19 (a few samples of this study predate the infection). The sample titles of this study are shuffled in the database, so cell type and time point are left out; the donor was told from shared clones. Sequencing used PBMCs or a T cell subset sorted from them (not recorded which). The chain couples TRBV20-1 to TRBJ2-3, and TRBD2 aligns with 11 junction nucleotides. The CDR3 loop reads CSAKLAGDTDTQYF. The DNA sequence is given as TGCAGTGCCAAACTAGCGGGGGACACAGATACGCAGTATTTT.